A selection of T cell receptor beta chains follows, all from one sample in a study of early T cells in non-severe SARS-CoV-2 infection. TCRdb reprocessed the 5' RACE reads with MiXCR, giving one entry per CDR3 protein. The sample holds 30,000 to 45,000 distinct CDR3 sequences; approximately 10% are singletons and the top ten take 10% to 15%. The sequencing sample was made of whole blood. Every receptor here comes from an adult who was a healthcare worker with PCR-confirmed SARS-CoV-2 infection or an uninfected control (not recorded which). The CDR3 runs from the conserved cysteine through the conserved F or W. The order of the fields is D gene, CDR3 length, clone size, V gene, J gene, CDR3 protein. A D gene is named only where the DNA matches it firmly. Clone sizes are given selectively: once, few, many, or a class where the clone is expanded.

D gene: TRBD2; CDR3 length: 18; clone size: many; V gene: TRBV7-9; J gene: TRBJ2-3; CDR3 protein: CASSVSGGDLLSTDTQYF
D gene: NA; CDR3 length: 15; clone size: many; V gene: TRBV25-1; J gene: TRBJ1-2; CDR3 protein: CASSSAGPQTVGYTF
D gene: NA; CDR3 length: 14; clone size: many; V gene: TRBV2; J gene: TRBJ1-6; CDR3 protein: CASSVPAANSPLHF
D gene: NA; CDR3 length: 14; clone size: many; V gene: TRBV7-2; J gene: TRBJ2-3; CDR3 protein: CASSPKVLGHTQYF
D gene: NA; CDR3 length: 12; clone size: many; V gene: TRBV5-5; J gene: TRBJ1-2; CDR3 protein: CASSSTDYGYTF
D gene: NA; CDR3 length: 13; clone size: many; V gene: TRBV12-3/TRBV12-4; J gene: TRBJ1-3; CDR3 protein: CASSFGNGNTIYF
D gene: TRBD1; CDR3 length: 14; clone size: few; V gene: TRBV6-5; J gene: TRBJ2-7; CDR3 protein: CASSLDQGAREQYF
D gene: TRBD2; CDR3 length: 15; clone size: many; V gene: TRBV10-3; J gene: TRBJ2-1; CDR3 protein: CAIRTSGSSYNEQFF
D gene: NA; CDR3 length: 14; clone size: many; V gene: TRBV20-1; J gene: TRBJ2-2; CDR3 protein: CSARDRGTTGELFF
D gene: TRBD1; CDR3 length: 15; clone size: few; V gene: TRBV7-8; J gene: TRBJ1-4; CDR3 protein: CASSSGQSTNEKLFF
D gene: NA; CDR3 length: 16; clone size: many; V gene: TRBV7-3; J gene: TRBJ2-6; CDR3 protein: CASSLAPQPGANVLTF
D gene: NA; CDR3 length: 17; clone size: few; V gene: TRBV10-2; J gene: TRBJ1-3; CDR3 protein: CASSESPGRSSGNTIYF
D gene: NA; CDR3 length: 12; clone size: many; V gene: TRBV29-1; J gene: TRBJ1-2; CDR3 protein: CSVATGIGGYTF
D gene: NA; CDR3 length: 16; clone size: many; V gene: TRBV29-1; J gene: TRBJ2-6; CDR3 protein: CSVESDINSGANVLTF
D gene: TRBD1; CDR3 length: 15; clone size: many; V gene: TRBV5-1; J gene: TRBJ1-2; CDR3 protein: CASSSDGQGASGYTF
D gene: TRBD2; CDR3 length: 14; clone size: NA; V gene: TRBV6-2/TRBV6-3; J gene: TRBJ2-1; CDR3 protein: CASSYLRGGYEQFF
D gene: NA; CDR3 length: 21; clone size: many; V gene: TRBV12-2; J gene: TRBJ2-7; CDR3 protein: CASRLEYSPLKEPGPGDEQYF
D gene: NA; CDR3 length: 13; clone size: many; V gene: TRBV19; J gene: TRBJ2-1; CDR3 protein: CASRGVGRGEQFF
D gene: NA; CDR3 length: 16; clone size: many; V gene: TRBV7-2; J gene: TRBJ1-2; CDR3 protein: CASSLVVRVPNYGYTF
D gene: TRBD1; CDR3 length: 15; clone size: few; V gene: TRBV5-1; J gene: TRBJ2-7; CDR3 protein: CASSPRDRGSYEQYF